The source of this TCR beta chain is a study of tumor-infiltrating lymphocytes in primary liver carcinoma. Study-wide points: Blood trailed tumors significantly in top-250-clone fraction (p = 0.039).

Total RNA and DNA came together from approximately 20-30 mg of bulk tissue without cell sorting. Comment on this clonotype: Its antigen is unidentified. Given the absence of the conserved phenylalanine or tryptophan at the CDR3 end, a read error is likely.

CDR1 and CDR2 from the germline V gene are SEHNR and FQNEAQ (reference sequence). This CDR3 has 13 amino acids. V shed 5 bases and J shed 5 bases, with 10 bases lying between them. From around 500 ng of total RNA, TCR beta-specific cDNA was reverse-transcribed using a constant-region primer. Investigators got TCR beta libraries out of three nested multiplex PCR rounds, done with slightly modified ARM-PCR. A C-beta reverse primer and TRBV1-TRBV30 forward primers served in each of the first two PCR rounds, at approximately 10 cycles apiece. One entry per CDR3 protein, called by TCRdb with MiXCR from the multiplex PCR reads. The table shows about 37,000 distinct CDR3 sequences, with approximately 82% occurring only once.

This chain connects TRBV7-9 to TRBJ2-1; D remains ambiguous. Sequences were obtained from tumor-adjacent normal liver tissue. The source of this sequence is a man aged 40-49 years with primary liver carcinoma and hepatitis B virus infection. The CDR3 loop reads CASSLPPDNEQFL. Written as DNA, the CDR3 is TGTGCCAGCAGCCTTCCCCCCGACAATGAGCAGTTCCTC.